This paragraph reports one T cell receptor (beta chain). This clonotype was seen more than once but under ten times. Its cognate antigen has yet to be identified. Within one base of it there is no much larger clone, and no base qualities were kept. This entry belongs to a study of identical twins (TCRdb year 2016). General notes on the study: To test whether fetal clonotypes persist, this study deep-sequenced TCR alpha and beta repertoires from monozygotic twins, from unrelated adults of various ages, and from cord blood. To rule out contamination, the twin experiments were replicated at different times with different library preparation protocols.

Every donor in the study was a healthy Caucasian. Three pairs of female monozygotic twins, all aged about 18 to 30 years, were included in the twin cohort. Positive isolation kits from Invitrogen were used to isolate CD4+ and CD8+ T cell populations. The library was made by 5' RACE. Instrument on record: Illumina HiSeq 2000. Template switching introduced a universal primer binding site; the final cDNA contained a unique molecular identifier, enabling accurate counting of TCR cDNA molecules. First-strand cDNA for TCR alpha and beta chains was synthesized from specific primers in the conserved constant-segment region. To control for contamination, every cDNA library was double barcoded, receiving both a SMART-Mk sample barcode and Illumina barcodes. TruSeq adapter sequences and Illumina sample barcodes were added in two successive PCR steps. TCR alpha and beta cDNA libraries were sequenced on the Illumina HiSeq platform with custom primers. From the authors' description of their analysis: Raw reads were processed with MiGEC to extract unique molecular identifiers, and MiXCR was used to determine CDR3 positions. Recombination models were inferred per individual with the repgenHMM and IGoR tools using an EM algorithm. Shared clonotypes were analyzed with the tcR package in R, and sharing was normalized by the product of cloneset sizes. To study raw recombination without the effects of thymic and clonal selection, out-of-frame nonproductive sequences were analyzed. The public reads were reprocessed in TCRdb via fastp at Q25 and MiXCR, keeping in-frame beta chains. Each entry merges the rows of one CDR3 protein and shows their most common DNA and genes. The V and J calls and clone size come from TCRdb's table, not from the authors' own analysis. This sample comprises over 250,000 distinct CDR3 sequences, 8.5% to 9.5% of them detected only once. The ten largest make up 6% to 8.5% of the sample.

Findings and caveats that apply to the study as a whole: Compared with coincidental sharing between unrelated individuals, an excess of low generation-probability sequences was observed among out-of-frame TCR alpha sequences shared between twins. Fewer insertions were carried by abundant cord blood beta clonotypes, a similar but weaker trend appeared in young adult naive repertoires, and no such trend appeared in memory repertoires. In beta out-of-frame sequences, excess twin sharing was weaker, because having fewer shared sequences lowered the signal-to-noise ratio. Invariant T cells such as MAIT and iNKT could partly confound zero-insertion analyses, although diverse VJ usage argued against such confounding for most clonotypes. Because the same donors could not be followed over many years, the conclusions relied on cross-sectional statistical analysis. In monozygotic twins, recombination models systematically underestimated out-of-frame TCR alpha sharing, but the models matched the sharing seen between unrelated individuals.

This sample also belongs to another study, concerning yellow fever vaccine responses in identical twins. The second study, in turn, reports: According to the authors, in identical twins the way T cells responded to vaccination appeared partly convergent and partly personalized. In the study, vaccine-responding T cell clones were precisely tracked in identical twins.

This TCR came from a woman aged 18-35 years in good health. Sample: CD8+ T cells sorted from blood.

Here is the DNA: TGTGCCAGCAGCTCCTTAGCGGGACTAGCGGGGGGACTCACAGATACGCAGTATTTT. It specifies CASSSLAGLAGGLTDTQYF. The rearranged chain carries TRBV7-3 and TRBJ2-3; 15 central nucleotides agree with TRBD2. The cysteine opens and the phenylalanine closes a CDR3 of 19 amino acids. Here the CDR3 DNA is all that survives: 57 bases in frame from base 1. Trimming takes 4 bases off V and 2 bases off J; junction bases not matched to a gene: 10. The CDR1 and CDR2 encoded by the germline V gene are SGHTA and FQGTGA.